Ten or more counts support the clone carrying this T cell receptor (beta chain). The sample belongs to a study of T cells in Graves' hyperthyroidism and ophthalmopathy. Background on the study: Peripheral blood sampling occurred at initial diagnosis, before any treatment.

RNA transcripts provided the source from which TCR beta CDR3 regions were amplified. First-round RT-PCR of the TCR CDR3 relied on the HTBI primer set. Using its own MiXCR run on the multiplex PCR reads, TCRdb lists one record per CDR3 protein. Here the sample spans fewer than 250,000 distinct CDR3 sequences, about 16% being singletons. Sequencing was performed on blood. This receptor was obtained from a woman younger than 35 with Graves' ophthalmopathy.

The CDR3 DNA sequence: TGCGCCAGCAGCTGGACTAGGCCGAATGAGCAGTTCTTC. This codes for CASSWTRPNEQFF. V and J are TRBV4-1 and TRBJ2-1, with TRBD2 matching over 7 bases. Germline V lookup: CDR1 MGHRA, CDR2 YSYEKL. The CDR3 covers 13 residues. V trimming: 5 bases; J trimming: 7 bases; junction bases outside the gene matches: 5.